A selection of T cell receptor beta chains follows, all from one sample in a study of CD8 T cells in ankylosing spondylitis. TCRdb re-derived calls from the 5' RACE reads in MiXCR, one entry per CDR3 protein. The sample includes roughly 490,000 distinct CDR3 sequences, roughly 5.2% of them seen just once. What was sequenced was blood, either unsorted or a sorted T cell fraction (not recorded which). These receptors all come from a male donor with ankylosing spondylitis. The CDR3 runs from the conserved cysteine through the conserved F or W. A D gene is named only where the DNA matches it firmly. Clone size is stated in some rows and not others, as once, few, many or a class when expanded.

>many|TRBD1|TRBV11-2|TRBJ1-5
TGTGCCAGCAGCTCCCGGACAGGGACTCAGCCCCAGCATTTT
CASSSRTGTQPQHF
>many|.|TRBV20-1|TRBJ2-5
TGCAGTGCTATGGGTCATCAAGAGACCCAGTACTTC
CSAMGHQETQYF
>.|TRBD1|TRBV7-9|TRBJ1-2
TGTGCCAGCAGCTCTCTGGACAGGGTGGATGGCTACACCTTC
CASSSLDRVDGYTF
>many|TRBD1|TRBV29-1|TRBJ1-5
TGCAGCGCTTTGACAGGGTATAGCAATCAGCCCCAGCATTTT
CSALTGYSNQPQHF
>.|TRBD2|TRBV20-1|TRBJ2-1
TGCAGTGCTAGTTCTTTGGCGGGAGCGTCTAATGAGCAGTTCTTC
CSASSLAGASNEQFF
>.|TRBD2|TRBV6-5|TRBJ2-3
TGTGCCAGCAGTTACGAAGCGGGGGCCACAGATACGCAGTATTTT
CASSYEAGATDTQYF
>few|.|TRBV2|TRBJ2-1
TGTGCCAGCAGTGCGGTCTCAGTAAGAAATGAGCAGTTCTTC
CASSAVSVRNEQFF
>many|TRBD1|TRBV4-2|TRBJ1-3
TGTGCCAGCAGCCGAGAGGACAGGAGAAGAAACACCATATATTTT
CASSREDRRRNTIYF
>many|.|TRBV29-1|TRBJ1-2
TGCAGCGCGGTAGGGGTGGATGGCTACACCTTC
CSAVGVDGYTF
>many|.|TRBV7-6|TRBJ2-1
TGTGCCAGCAGTCGCGTGTGGACAGCTTACAATGAGCAGTTCTTC
CASSRVWTAYNEQFF